A single sample is the source of the 21 T cell receptor beta chains below, sequenced in a study of cytotoxic CD8 clonotypes in ibrutinib-treated CLL. Libraries were prepared by immunoSEQ multiplex PCR; TCRdb keeps only in-frame clonotypes and omits some of them. In the table there are 250,000 to 350,000 clones, roughly four fifths of which are singletons. Sequenced here: PBMCs, sampled at disease progression, from a patient treated with ibrutinib. These receptors were taken from a human donor with chronic lymphocytic leukemia.

This chain uses TRBV10-2 with TRBJ2-1, with D possibly matching TRBD1 (6 bases). The V gene's germline CDR1 is WSHSY and CDR2 SAAADI. Trimming took off 2 bases at V and 1 base at J, with 18 bases between the two ends. The CDR3 is made up of 18 amino acids. The CDR3 DNA follows: TGCGCCAGCAGTGAGCCGTTTACAGGGTATGGGTCCTACAATGAGCAGTTCTTC. Amino acids: CASSEPFTGYGSYNEQFF.

This clone has a single count. This chain connects TRBV7-3 to TRBJ2-6, with D unresolved. The CDR3 has 16 residues. Germline CDR1 SGHTA, CDR2 FQGTGA. Trimming stripped 2 bases from V and 4 bases from J, with 12 bases between. The DNA of the CDR3 is TGTGCCAGCAGCTTAGGTTACGGTGGAGGGGCCAACGTCCTGACTTTC. Translating gives CASSLGYGGGANVLTF.

J is TRBJ1-2 and V is TRBV5-1; 9 positions match TRBD1. This CDR3 region has 15 residues. With 2 bases clipped from V and 4 bases from J, the junction kept 6 bases outside the gene matches. CDR1 is SGHRS, CDR2 YFSETQ, per germline. CDR3 DNA sequence: TGCGCCAGCAGCTTTGGGGACAGGGTTGCCTATGGCTACACCTTC. Encoded protein: CASSFGDRVAYGYTF. Combining the CDR3 with reference TRBV5-1 and TRBJ1-2 gives the whole variable domain KAGVTQTPRYLIKTRGQQVTLSCSPISGHRSVSWYQQTPGQGLQFLFEYFSETQRNKGNFPGRFSGRQFSNSRSEMNVSTLELGDSALYLCASSFGDRVAYGYTFGSGTRLTVV.

The V and J genes are TRBV10-1 and TRBJ2-7; 10 nucleotides line up with TRBD2. V dropped 8 bases and J dropped 0; count of bases not matched to a gene: 4. Per the germline V gene, CDR1 is WNHNN and CDR2 is SYGVQD (reference sequence). CDR3 size: 14 residues. The CDR3 sequence is CASSSGRASYEQYF. CDR3 in DNA: TGCGCCAGCTCAAGCGGGAGGGCCTCCTACGAGCAGTACTTC.

The chain combines TRBV19 with TRBJ1-2; 12 nucleotides line up with TRBD1. Germline V gene sequence: CDR1 LNHDA, CDR2 SQIVND (reference sequence). There are 15 residues in the CDR3. Trimming removed 3 bases from V and 4 bases from J; junction bases left unmatched: 3. The CDR3 here is CASSMGTGGTYGYTF. CDR3 DNA: TGTGCCAGTAGTATGGGGACAGGGGGCACCTATGGCTACACCTTC.

This chain connects TRBV6-7 to TRBJ2-7; the D is unclear. TRBV6-7 is identified as an open reading frame with a role that is uncertain. V was clipped by 7 bases and J by 9 bases, with 16 bases between them. This CDR3 comprises 12 residues. CDR3 sequence reads: CASISHFWGQYF. The CDR3 nucleotides are TGTGCCAGCATTTCTCACTTTTGGGGGCAGTACTTC.

The V gene is TRBV9, the J gene TRBJ1-1; D not certain. This CDR3 contains 10 residues. In germline, CDR1 is SGDLS, CDR2 YYNGEE. V gave up 4 bases and J gave up 11 bases, with 9 bases separating them. The CDR3 here is CASSSPPAFF. DNA for the CDR3: TGTGCCAGCAGCTCTCCCCCGGCTTTCTTT.

The chain has TRBV7-9 and TRBJ1-5; 7 bases match TRBD1. There are 15 residues in the CDR3. The germline CDR1 and CDR2 sequences are SEHNR and FQNEAQ (reference sequence). V was pared by 5 bases and J by 2 bases, with 6 bases of the junction left unmatched. The CDR3 DNA is TGTGCCAGCAGCCTATACAGGGGTGGCAATCAGCCCCAGCATTTT. This codes for CASSLYRGGNQPQHF.

This clone appeared once. The chain links TRBV7-3 to TRBJ2-2, with D possibly called TRBD1 or TRBD2 (5 bases each). The CDR3 is 17 amino acids. Trimming removed 5 bases at V and 3 bases at J, with 19 bases between. Per germline, CDR1 SGHTA and CDR2 FQGTGA. The CDR3 sequence: CASSLEGIGAYTGELFF. In DNA, the CDR3 is TGTGCCAGCAGCCTAGAGGGGATAGGGGCCTACACCGGGGAGCTGTTTTTT.

V gene TRBV4-2 combines with J gene TRBJ2-3; unclear D gene. Germline CDR1 is LGHNA and CDR2 is YNFKEQ. CDR3 length equals 16 residues. Deletions cut 1 base from V and 1 base from J, with 12 bases between. The CDR3 coding sequence is TGTGCCAGCAGCCAAGTCAGGCTAGACCGCACAGATACGCAGTATTTT. This codes for CASSQVRLDRTDTQYF.

Only one count was recorded for this clone. The rearrangement joins TRBV7-2 to TRBJ2-5, with 15 bases matching TRBD2. This CDR3 contains 19 residues. Germline V gene lookup returns CDR1 SGHTA and CDR2 FQGNSA. With 3 bases clipped from V and 4 bases from J, the junction kept 12 bases outside the gene matches. The CDR3 DNA sequence: TGTGCCAGCAGCTTGTTTCCGGGACTAGCGGGAGGTATAGGAGAGACCCAGTACTTC. It yields the protein CASSLFPGLAGGIGETQYF.

V and J are TRBV19 and TRBJ1-5; D might be TRBD1 (6 bases). The germline V gene has CDR1 LNHDA and CDR2 SQIVND (reference sequence). The ends were cut back, 4 bases at V and 4 bases at J, with 17 bases in the middle. The CDR3 totals 16 residues. The CDR3 bases are TGTGCCAGTAGTAGAGGGGGGGGGCTCCCTAATCAGCCCCAGCATTTT. This codes for CASSRGGGLPNQPQHF.

This clone was seen a single time. The chain joins TRBV7-2 to TRBJ2-3; D gene unclear. The germline V gene has CDR1 SGHTA and CDR2 FQGNSA. The length of the CDR3 is 13 residues. Trimming removed 2 bases from V and 4 bases from J, with 7 bases in between. For the CDR3, the DNA is TGTGCCAGCAGCTTAATTCAGGCAGATACGCAGTATTTT. Its protein is CASSLIQADTQYF.

The V gene is TRBV28, the J gene TRBJ2-7; D tentatively fits TRBD1 or TRBD2 (6 bases each). From germline, CDR1 is MDHEN and CDR2 SYDVKM. The length of the CDR3 is 15 residues. V was trimmed by 6 bases and J by 5 bases, leaving 20 bases between them. The CDR3 is CASSKGGPRKDEQYF. For the CDR3, the DNA is TGTGCCAGCAGCAAGGGGGGTCCCAGGAAGGACGAGCAGTACTTC.

This clone occurred a few times. The J gene is TRBJ2-1, the V gene TRBV9; 8 bases map to TRBD2. V lost 2 bases and J lost 2; bases outside the gene matches: 3. Per germline, CDR1 SGDLS and CDR2 YYNGEE. CDR3 length: 15 amino acids. DNA of the CDR3: TGTGCCAGCAGCGTTAGCGGGGCTACCTACAATGAGCAGTTCTTC. Translating gives CASSVSGATYNEQFF.

This clone has just a few counts. The rearrangement uses TRBV10-2 and TRBJ1-5, with TRBD1 matching over 7 bases. This CDR3 has 14 residues. The V segment lost 2 bases and the J segment 7 bases; nucleotides outside the gene matches: 5. Germline lookup yields CDR1 WSHSY and CDR2 SAAADI. CDR3: CASSETRGKQPQHF. For the CDR3, the DNA is TGCGCCAGCAGTGAGACCAGGGGGAAGCAGCCCCAGCATTTT.

This clone has more than one count but fewer than ten. The chain links TRBV7-8 to TRBJ2-4; no firm D call. V lost 1 base and J lost 8, with 18 bases in between. The CDR3 covers 16 residues. Germline CDR1 reads SGHVS; CDR2 reads FQNEAQ. The chain's CDR3 is CASSLVGLPGGDIQYF. As DNA, the CDR3 is TGTGCCAGCAGCTTAGTAGGGCTCCCCGGTGGGGACATTCAGTACTTC.

V gene TRBV29-1 combines with J gene TRBJ1-1; TRBD1 agrees at 7 bases. The CDR3 loop spans 13 amino acids. J gave up 2 bases and V 6 bases, and 6 bases lay outside the gene matches. The germline CDR1 and CDR2 sequences are SQVTM and ANQGSEA. CDR3 nucleotides: TGCAGCGTGTATGGACAGGTTAACACTGAAGCTTTCTTT. Amino acid sequence: CSVYGQVNTEAFF.

This clone has just a few counts. The chain employs TRBV10-1 and TRBJ2-3, with 12 bases aligning to TRBD1. Trimming cost V 3 bases and J 0 bases; bases outside gene matches: 7. The CDR3 consists of 18 residues. Germline V lookup: CDR1 WNHNN, CDR2 SYGVQD (reference sequence). The CDR3 DNA follows: TGCGCCAGCAGTGATTTGGGGACAGGGGGCCCTAGCACAGATACGCAGTATTTT. As protein: CASSDLGTGGPSTDTQYF.

The chain combines TRBV18 with TRBJ1-5; 7 nucleotides agree with TRBD1. Germline V gene sequence: CDR1 KGHSH, CDR2 LQKENI. Trimming cost V 10 bases and J 0 bases; bases outside gene matches: 9. CDR3 length: 15 residues. This CDR3 reads CATERDRDSNQPQHF. The CDR3 nucleotides are TGTGCCACCGAACGGGACAGAGATAGCAATCAGCCCCAGCATTTT.

V gene TRBV9 combines with J gene TRBJ2-3; 11 bases agree with TRBD2. Germline values: CDR1 SGDLS, CDR2 YYNGEE. This CDR3 is built from 17 residues. Trimming took 0 bases from V and 2 from J; bases not matched to a gene: 5. The CDR3 region has the DNA TGTGCCAGCAGCGTAGGTCTAGCGGGGGGCTACACAGATACGCAGTATTTT. The encoded protein is CASSVGLAGGYTDTQYF.